Below, one TCR beta chain is given with its context. Its specificity is not known. Each of the sorted populations had a purity greater than 98%. The study reverse transcribed the entire isolated RNA, so it sequenced expressed TCRB transcripts. Libraries were prepared by immunoSEQ multiplex PCR; TCRdb keeps only in-frame clonotypes and omits some of them. This table holds over 55,000 clones, roughly 52% found once. This specimen comes from a study of beta chain features in type 1 diabetes. Study-level results: When Type 1 diabetes patients were examined, their TCRB CDR3s proved moderately but significantly shorter in all four CD4+ subsets. The study found fewer insertions and more deletions at VDJ junctions in type 1 diabetes patients.

Sequenced sample: Tregs from blood. The source of this sequence is a woman aged 40-49 years with type 1 diabetes.

CDR3 coding DNA: TGTGCCAGTAGTATGACTAGCGGGGAGCACAATGAGCAGTTCTTC. It is translated as CASSMTSGEHNEQFF. This chain connects TRBV19 to TRBJ2-1; 11 bases fit TRBD2. This CDR3 has 15 residues. Trimming removed 3 bases from V and 5 bases from J; junction bases left unmatched: 3. Germline CDR1 LNHDA, CDR2 SQIVND (reference sequence).